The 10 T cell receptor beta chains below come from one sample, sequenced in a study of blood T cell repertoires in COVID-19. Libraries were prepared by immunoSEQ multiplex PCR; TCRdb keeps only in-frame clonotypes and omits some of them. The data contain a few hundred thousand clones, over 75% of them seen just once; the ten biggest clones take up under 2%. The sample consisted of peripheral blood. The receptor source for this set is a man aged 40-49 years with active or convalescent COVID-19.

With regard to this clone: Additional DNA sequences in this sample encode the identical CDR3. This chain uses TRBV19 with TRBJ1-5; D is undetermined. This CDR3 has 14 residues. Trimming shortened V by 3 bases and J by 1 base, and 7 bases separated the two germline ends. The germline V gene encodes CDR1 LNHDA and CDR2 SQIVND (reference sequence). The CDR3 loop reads CASSITGSNQPQHF. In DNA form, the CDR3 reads TGTGCCAGTAGTATCACCGGGAGCAATCAGCCCCAGCATTTT.

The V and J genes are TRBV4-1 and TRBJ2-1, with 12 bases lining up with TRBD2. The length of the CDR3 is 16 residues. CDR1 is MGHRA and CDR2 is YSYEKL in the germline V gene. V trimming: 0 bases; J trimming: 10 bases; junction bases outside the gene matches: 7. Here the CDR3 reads CASSQESSGGVGEQFF. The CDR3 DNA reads TGCGCCAGCAGCCAAGAGTCTAGCGGGGGGGTTGGGGAGCAGTTCTTC.

The CDR3, as DNA: TGTGCCAGCAGCTTGGACAGGGGTTTACTAGCGGGAAATTACTTC. It encodes CASSLDRGLLAGNYF. The chain employs TRBV5-8 and TRBJ2-5; 10 nucleotides match TRBD2. Germline CDR1 SGHTS, CDR2 YDEGEE. V was clipped by 0 bases and J by 14 bases; unmatched bases: 13. This CDR3 has 15 amino acids.

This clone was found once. CDR3: CASSRGTGGREQYF. The CDR3 DNA reads as TGTGCCAGCAGCCGAGGAACAGGGGGCCGGGAGCAGTACTTC. The rearrangement uses TRBV7-9 and TRBJ2-7, with 9 bases aligning to TRBD1. Germline CDR1 reads SEHNR; CDR2 reads FQNEAQ (reference sequence). The CDR3 is made up of 14 amino acids. J was trimmed by 7 bases and V by 5 bases; bases with no gene match: 9.

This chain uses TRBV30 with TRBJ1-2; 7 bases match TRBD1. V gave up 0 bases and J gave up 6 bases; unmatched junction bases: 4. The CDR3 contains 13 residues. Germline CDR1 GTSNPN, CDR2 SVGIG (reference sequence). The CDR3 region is CAWSVKGADGYTF. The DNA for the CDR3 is TGTGCCTGGAGTGTAAAGGGGGCTGATGGCTACACCTTC.

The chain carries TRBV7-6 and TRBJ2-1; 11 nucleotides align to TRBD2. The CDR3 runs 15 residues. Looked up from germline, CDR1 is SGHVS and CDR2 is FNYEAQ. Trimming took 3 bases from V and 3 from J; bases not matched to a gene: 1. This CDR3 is CASSFSGGDYNEQFF. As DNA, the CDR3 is TGTGCCAGCAGCTTTAGCGGGGGGGACTACAATGAGCAGTTCTTC.

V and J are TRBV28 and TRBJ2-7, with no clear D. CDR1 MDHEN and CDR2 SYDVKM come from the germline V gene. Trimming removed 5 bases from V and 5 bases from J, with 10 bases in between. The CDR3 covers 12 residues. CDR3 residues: CASSQRDDEQYF. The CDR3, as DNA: TGTGCCAGCAGTCAACGCGATGACGAGCAGTACTTC.

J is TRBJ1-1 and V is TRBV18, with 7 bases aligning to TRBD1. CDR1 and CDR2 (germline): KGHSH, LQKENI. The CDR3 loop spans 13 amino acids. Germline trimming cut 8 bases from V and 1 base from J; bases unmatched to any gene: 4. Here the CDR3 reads CASAGTANTEAFF. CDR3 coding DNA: TGTGCCAGCGCGGGGACAGCGAACACTGAAGCTTTCTTT.

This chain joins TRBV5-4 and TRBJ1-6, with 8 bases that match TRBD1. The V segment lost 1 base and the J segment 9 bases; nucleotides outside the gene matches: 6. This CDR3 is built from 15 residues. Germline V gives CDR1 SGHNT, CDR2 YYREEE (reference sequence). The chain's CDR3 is CASSLRGDRSSPLHF. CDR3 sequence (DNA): TGTGCCAGCAGCTTGAGGGGGGACAGGAGTTCACCCCTCCACTTT.

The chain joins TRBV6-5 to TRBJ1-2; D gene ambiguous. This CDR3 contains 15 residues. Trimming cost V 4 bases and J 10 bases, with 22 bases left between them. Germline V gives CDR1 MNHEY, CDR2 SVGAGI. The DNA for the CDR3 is TGTGCCAGCAGTTCCTCCTCCCTCCCCGATGGGCTCTACACCTTC. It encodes CASSSSSLPDGLYTF.